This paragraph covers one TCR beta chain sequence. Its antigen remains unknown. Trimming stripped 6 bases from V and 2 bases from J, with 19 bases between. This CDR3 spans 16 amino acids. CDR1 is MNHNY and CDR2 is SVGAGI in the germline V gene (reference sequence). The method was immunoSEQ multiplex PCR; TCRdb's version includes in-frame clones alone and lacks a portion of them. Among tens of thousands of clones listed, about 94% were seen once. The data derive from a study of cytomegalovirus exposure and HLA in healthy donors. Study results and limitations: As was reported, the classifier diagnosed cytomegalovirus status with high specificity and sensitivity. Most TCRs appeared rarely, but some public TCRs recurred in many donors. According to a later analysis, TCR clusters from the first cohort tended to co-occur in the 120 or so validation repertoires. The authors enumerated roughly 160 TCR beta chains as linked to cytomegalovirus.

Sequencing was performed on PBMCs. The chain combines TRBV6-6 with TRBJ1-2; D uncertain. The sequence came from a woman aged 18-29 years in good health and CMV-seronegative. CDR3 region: CASSRTTSLENYGYTF. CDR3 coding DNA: TGTGCCAGCAGCCGAACAACAAGTCTAGAAAACTATGGCTACACCTTC.